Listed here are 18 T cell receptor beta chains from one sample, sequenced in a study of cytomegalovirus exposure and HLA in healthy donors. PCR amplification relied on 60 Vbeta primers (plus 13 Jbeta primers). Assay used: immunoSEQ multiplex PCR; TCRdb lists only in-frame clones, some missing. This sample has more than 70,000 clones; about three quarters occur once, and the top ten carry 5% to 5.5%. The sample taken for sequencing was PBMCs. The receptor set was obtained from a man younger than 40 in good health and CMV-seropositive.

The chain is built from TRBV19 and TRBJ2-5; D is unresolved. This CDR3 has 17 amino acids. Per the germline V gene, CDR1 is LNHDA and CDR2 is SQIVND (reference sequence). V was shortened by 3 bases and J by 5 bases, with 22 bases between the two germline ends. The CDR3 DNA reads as TGTGCCAGTAGTATTCGAAGGCGGAACTCCTTTAGGGAGACCCAGTACTTC. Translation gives CASSIRRRNSFRETQYF.

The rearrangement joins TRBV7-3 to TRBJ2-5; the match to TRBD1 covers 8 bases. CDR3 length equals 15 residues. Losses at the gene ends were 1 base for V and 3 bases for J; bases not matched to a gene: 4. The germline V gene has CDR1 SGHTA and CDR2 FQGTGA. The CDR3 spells CASSLITGGKETQYF. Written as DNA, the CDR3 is TGTGCCAGCAGCTTAATCACAGGGGGAAAAGAGACCCAGTACTTC. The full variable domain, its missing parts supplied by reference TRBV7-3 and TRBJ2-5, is GAGVSQTPSNKVTEKGKYVELRCDPISGHTALYWYRQSLGQGPEFLIYFQGTGAADDSGLPNDRFFAVRPEGSVSTLKIQRTERGDSAVYLCASSLITGGKETQYFGPGTRLLVL.

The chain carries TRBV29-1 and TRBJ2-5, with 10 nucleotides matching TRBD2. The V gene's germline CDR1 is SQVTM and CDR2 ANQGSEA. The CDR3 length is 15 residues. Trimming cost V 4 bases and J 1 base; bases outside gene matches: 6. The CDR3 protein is CSVGGSGGPQETQYF. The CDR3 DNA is TGCAGCGTTGGGGGTAGCGGGGGGCCCCAAGAGACCCAGTACTTC.

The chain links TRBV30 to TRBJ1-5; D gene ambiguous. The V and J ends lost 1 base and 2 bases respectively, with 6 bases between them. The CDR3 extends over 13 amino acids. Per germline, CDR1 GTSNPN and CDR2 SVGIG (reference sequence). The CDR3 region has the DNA TGTGCCTGGAGTGGTAATGGCAATCAGCCCCAGCATTTT. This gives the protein CAWSGNGNQPQHF. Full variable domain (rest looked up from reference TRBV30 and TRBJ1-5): SQTIHQWPATLVQPVGSPLSLECTVEGTSNPNLYWYRQAAGRGLQLLFYSVGIGQISSEVPQNLSASRPQDRQFILSSKKLLLSDSGFYLCAWSGNGNQPQHFGDGTRLSIL.

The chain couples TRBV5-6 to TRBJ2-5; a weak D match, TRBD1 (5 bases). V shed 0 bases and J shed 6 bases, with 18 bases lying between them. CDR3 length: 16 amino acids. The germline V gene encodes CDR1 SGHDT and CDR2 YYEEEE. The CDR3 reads CASSLAKLQEGKTQYF. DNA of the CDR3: TGTGCCAGCAGCTTGGCCAAGTTACAGGAAGGAAAGACCCAGTACTTC.

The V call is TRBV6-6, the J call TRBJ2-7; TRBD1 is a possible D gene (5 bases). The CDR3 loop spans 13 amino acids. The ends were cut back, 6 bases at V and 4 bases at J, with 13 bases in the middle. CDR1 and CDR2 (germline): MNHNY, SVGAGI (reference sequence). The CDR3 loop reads CASSKGKEYEQYV. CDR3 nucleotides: TGTGCCAGCAGCAAGGGGAAGGAGTACGAGCAGTACGTC.

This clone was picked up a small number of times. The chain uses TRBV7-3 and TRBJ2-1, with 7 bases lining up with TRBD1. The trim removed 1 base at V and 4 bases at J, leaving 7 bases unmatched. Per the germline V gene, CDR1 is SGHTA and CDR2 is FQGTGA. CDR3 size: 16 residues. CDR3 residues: CASSLNAGTVYNEQFF. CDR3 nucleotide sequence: TGTGCCAGCAGCTTAAATGCTGGGACAGTTTACAATGAGCAGTTCTTC.

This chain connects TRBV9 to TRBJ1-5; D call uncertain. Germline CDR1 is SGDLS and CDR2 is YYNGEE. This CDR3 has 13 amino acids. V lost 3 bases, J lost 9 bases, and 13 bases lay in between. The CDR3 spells CASSGAGGWPQHF. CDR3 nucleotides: TGTGCCAGCAGCGGGGCAGGTGGATGGCCCCAGCATTTT.

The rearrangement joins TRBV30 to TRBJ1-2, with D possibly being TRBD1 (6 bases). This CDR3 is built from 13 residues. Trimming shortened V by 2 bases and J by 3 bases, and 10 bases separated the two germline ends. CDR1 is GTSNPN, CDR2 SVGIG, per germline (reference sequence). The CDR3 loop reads CAWSPRTDYGYTF. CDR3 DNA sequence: TGTGCCTGGAGTCCCCGGACAGACTATGGCTACACCTTC.

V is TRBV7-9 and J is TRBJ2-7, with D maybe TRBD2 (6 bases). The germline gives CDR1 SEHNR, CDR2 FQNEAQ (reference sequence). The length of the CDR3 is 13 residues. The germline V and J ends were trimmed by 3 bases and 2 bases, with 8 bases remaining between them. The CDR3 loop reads CASSFGGTYEQYF. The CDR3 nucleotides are TGTGCCAGCAGCTTCGGCGGGACCTACGAGCAGTACTTC.

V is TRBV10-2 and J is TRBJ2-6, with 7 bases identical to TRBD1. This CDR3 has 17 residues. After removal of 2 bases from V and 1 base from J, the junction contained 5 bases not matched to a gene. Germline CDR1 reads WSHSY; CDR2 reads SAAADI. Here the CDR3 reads CASSEDRAGSGANVLTF. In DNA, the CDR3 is TGCGCCAGCAGTGAGGACAGGGCTGGATCTGGGGCCAACGTCCTGACTTTC.

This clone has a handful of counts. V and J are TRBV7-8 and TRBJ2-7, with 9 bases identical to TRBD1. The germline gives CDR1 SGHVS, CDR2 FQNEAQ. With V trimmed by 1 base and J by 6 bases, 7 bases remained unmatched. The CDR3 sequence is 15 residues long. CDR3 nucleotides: TGTGCCAGCAGCTTAGGGGCCGGGACAGGGAGCGAGCAGTACTTC. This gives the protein CASSLGAGTGSEQYF.

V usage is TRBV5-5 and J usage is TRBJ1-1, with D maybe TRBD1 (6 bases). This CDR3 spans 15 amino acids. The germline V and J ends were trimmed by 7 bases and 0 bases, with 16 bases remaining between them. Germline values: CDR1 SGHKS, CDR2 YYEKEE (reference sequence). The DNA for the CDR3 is TGTGCCAGCCACAGCGCCGACAGGTTGAACACTGAAGCTTTCTTT. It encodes CASHSADRLNTEAFF.

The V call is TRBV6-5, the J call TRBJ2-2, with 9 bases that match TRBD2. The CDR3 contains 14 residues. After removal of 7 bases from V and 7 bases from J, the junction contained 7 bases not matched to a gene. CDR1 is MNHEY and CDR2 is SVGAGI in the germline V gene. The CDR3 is CASTRGGAGGELFF. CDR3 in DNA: TGTGCCAGCACCCGCGGGGGGGCGGGCGGGGAGCTGTTTTTT.

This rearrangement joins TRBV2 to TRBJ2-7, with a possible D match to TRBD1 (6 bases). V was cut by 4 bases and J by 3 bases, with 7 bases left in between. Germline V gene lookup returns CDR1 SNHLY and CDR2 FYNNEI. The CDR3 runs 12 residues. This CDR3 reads CASSGTVYEQYF. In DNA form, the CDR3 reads TGTGCCAGCAGTGGGACAGTCTACGAGCAGTACTTC.

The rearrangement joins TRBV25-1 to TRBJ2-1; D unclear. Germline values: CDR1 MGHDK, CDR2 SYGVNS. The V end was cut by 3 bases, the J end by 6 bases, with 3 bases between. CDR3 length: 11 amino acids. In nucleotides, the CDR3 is TGTGCCAGCAGTGATATCAATGAGCAGTTCTTC. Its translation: CASSDINEQFF.

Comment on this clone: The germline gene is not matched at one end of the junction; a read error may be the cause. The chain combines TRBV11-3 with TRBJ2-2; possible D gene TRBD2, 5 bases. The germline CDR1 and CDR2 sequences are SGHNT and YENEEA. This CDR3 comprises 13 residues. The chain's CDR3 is CASSITSTGELLF. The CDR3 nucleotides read TGTGCCAGCAGCATTACCAGCACCGGGGAGCTGCTTTTT. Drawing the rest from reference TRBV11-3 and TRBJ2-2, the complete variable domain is EAGVVQSPRYKIIEKKQPVAFWCNPISGHNTLYWYLQNLGQGPELLIRYENEEAVDDSQLPKDRFSAERLKGVDSTLKIQPAELGDSAVYLCASSITSTGELLFGEGSRLTVL.

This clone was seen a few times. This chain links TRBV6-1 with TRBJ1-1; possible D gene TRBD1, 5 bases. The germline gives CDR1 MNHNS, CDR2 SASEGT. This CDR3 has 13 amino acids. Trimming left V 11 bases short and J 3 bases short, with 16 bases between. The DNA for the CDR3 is TGTGCCTCCGGGGGGATGTCGTACACTGAAGCTTTCTTT. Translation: CASGGMSYTEAFF.